These 4 T cell receptor beta chains were sequenced from one sample in a study of T cell repertoires in cytomegalovirus infection. TCRdb reprocessed the reads with MiXCR, giving one entry per CDR3 protein. The table includes roughly 110,000 distinct CDR3 sequences, roughly a tenth detected once. No antigen has been assigned to these receptors. Source material: PBMCs, sequenced either directly or after in vitro stimulation (not recorded which). These receptors were taken from a human donor in good health (CMV status not recorded). Some clones in this sample may be carry-over from other donors' samples.

This clonotype was detected ten times or more. The chain employs TRBV7-2 and TRBJ2-1; 7 bases agree with TRBD1. The V and J ends lost 4 bases and 7 bases, in that order; junction bases with no gene match: 4. This CDR3 comprises 13 residues. Germline CDR1 is SGHTA and CDR2 is FQGNSA. The CDR3, as DNA: TGTGCCAGCAGCTACCTACAGGGGAATGAGCAGTTCTTC. Amino acids: CASSYLQGNEQFF. The complete variable domain, with remaining parts taken from reference TRBV7-2 and TRBJ2-1, reads GAGVSQSPSNKVTEKGKDVELRCDPISGHTALYWYRQSLGQGLEFLIYFQGNSAPDKSGLPSDRFSAERTGGSVSTLTIQRTQQEDSAVYLCASSYLQGNEQFFGPGTRLTVL.

Turning to this clonotype: The junction departs from germline at one end; a sequencing error may be responsible. The chain uses TRBV7-9 and TRBJ1-1, with no clear D. The CDR3 has 11 residues. The V gene's germline CDR1 is SEHNR and CDR2 FQNEAQ (reference sequence). CDR3 DNA: TGTGCCAGCAGCGCCGACATGGACGCTCTCTTT. Residues: CASSADMDALF.

This clonotype was detected many times. The genes are TRBV12-3 or TRBV12-4 and TRBJ2-7; no clear D gene. V lost 2 bases and J lost 3, with 11 bases in between. This CDR3 comprises 14 residues. The CDR3 DNA reads TGTGCCAGCAGTTTAAAGGGCAGAAACTACGAGCAGTACTTC. This translates into CASSLKGRNYEQYF.

This clonotype was picked up a small number of times. The V and J genes are TRBV28 and TRBJ2-7; D possibly uses TRBD1 or TRBD2 (5 bases each). V lost 8 bases, J lost 4 bases, and 15 bases lay in between. Germline V CDR1 and CDR2: MDHEN, SYDVKM. CDR3 size: 13 residues. This chain's CDR3 is CASRTPQGYEQYF. CDR3 in DNA: TGTGCCAGCCGGACTCCGCAGGGATACGAGCAGTACTTC.